This T cell receptor (beta chain) was sequenced for a study of blood T cells in healthy people across ages. Study-wide results and limits: Older age coincided with a roughly linear decline in TCR beta diversity per million T cells.

A second PCR of 7 to 11 cycles used a sample-barcoded 5' primer and a J-beta primer mix. TCRdb reanalysed the 5' RACE reads using MiXCR and keeps one entry per CDR3 protein. This sample yields hundreds of thousands of distinct CDR3 sequences, of which more than 20% are seen a single time; 7.5% to 9% belongs to the top ten. Investigators took around 10 milliliters of peripheral blood from every donor. Isolated per sample were at least 7 million PBMCs. To note about this clonotype: Its antigen is currently unknown.

V was pared by 6 bases and J by 6 bases, with 10 bases between. From germline, CDR1 is SQVTM and CDR2 ANQGSEA. CDR3 size: 11 residues. Separately, the same data were catalogued under a study of T cells of mothers and their children.

Specimen: blood. The rearrangement links TRBV29-1 to TRBJ2-3; the D gene could be TRBD1 or TRBD2 (5 bases each). The sequence derives from a boy between 10 and 17 years old in good health. The CDR3, as DNA: TGCAGCGTCGAATGGGGGGATACGCAGTATTTT. It translates to CSVEWGDTQYF.